This T cell receptor beta chain is drawn from a study of T cells in Graves' hyperthyroidism and ophthalmopathy. Researchers took RNA transcripts and amplified the TCR beta CDR3 regions from them. Initially, a first-round RT-PCR of the TCR CDR3 employed the HTBI primer set. MiXCR was run by TCRdb on the multiplex PCR reads, yielding one entry per CDR3 protein. The sample records 450,000 to 600,000 distinct CDR3 sequences, just under 20% being singletons. Trimming took 5 bases from V and 9 from J; bases not matched to a gene: 12. This CDR3 contains 14 residues. Per germline, CDR1 SGHDN and CDR2 FVKESK. What was sequenced was blood. The receptor's source is a man aged 35 to 55 with Graves' ophthalmopathy. The gene calls are TRBV14 and TRBJ2-7, with TRBD2 matching 8 bases. The CDR3 DNA reads as TGTGCCAGCAGCACCCGACTAGCGACTAGGACGCAGTACTTC. Its translation is CASSTRLATRTQYF. Complete variable domain (other parts from reference TRBV14 and TRBJ2-7): EAGVTQFPSHSVIEKGQTVTLRCDPISGHDNLYWYRRVMGKEIKFLLHFVKESKQDESGMPNNRFLAERTGGTYSTLKVQPAELEDSGVYFCASSTRLATRTQYFGPGTRLTVT.